This TCR beta chain was sequenced for a study of blood T cell repertoires in COVID-19 (TCRdb year 2020). In the study overall: Samples covering the acute and convalescent phases of COVID-19 were provided by collaborators in the United States, Italy and Spain. The material from the prospective study consisted of cDNA or gDNA derived from T cells, B-cell-depleted T cells, or PBMCs. Deeply sampled blood TCRbeta repertoires from subjects exposed to, actively infected with, or recovered from COVID-19 were included in the dataset. The repertoires were released in a freely available public database intended as a resource for research on the immune response to SARS-CoV-2. The samples were drawn from two sources: the first 160 participants of the ongoing ImmuneRACE study, and fewer than 1,500 subjects contributed by 6 global collaborators. Sample metadata almost always included a de-identified subject ID, COVID-19 status, age in years and sex. Where available, HLA class I and class II types were obtained from metadata supplied by the sample provider rather than from assay-based typing. Study-level results and caveats: The quantity of clinical and demographic metadata differed by source and by participant and was supplied without curation.

Sequences MRHNA (CDR1) and SNTAGT (CDR2) are obtained from the germline V gene. CDR3 length: 13 amino acids, cysteine to phenylalanine. The retained sequence is limited to the CDR3, 39 bases, with the frame set at the first base. Trimming takes 3 bases off V and 6 bases off J; junction bases not matched to a gene: 2. TCRbeta CDR3 regions were amplified from genomic DNA using the immunoSEQ Assay, a bias-controlled multiplex PCR. Concerning the study's data processing: The number of nucleated cells in each sample was estimated by amplification of reference gene primers within the assay. Sequence reads were collapsed and filtered to measure the absolute abundance of every unique TCRbeta CDR3 rearrangement. For each sample, productive Simpson clonality was calculated by taking the square root of Simpson's diversity index across productive rearrangements. TCRdb limited this immuneACCESS table to in-frame rearrangements with V and J called. A share of clones is missing; checked studies link under half to unresolved V genes, and the rest is unexplained. D and trimming were read from the DNA, whereas the V and J calls and clone size are those reported in that table. In this sample the table shows over 250,000 clones, approximately 84% of which occur a single time. More than 1.4% of the sample rests with the top ten.

Turning to this clone: It has no known antigen specificity. Per-base quality was not reported, and no clone a single base away is much larger than it.

One collaborating source in Seattle enrolled patients during active infection and followed them longitudinally through the course of disease. Collaborating institutions collected whole blood in K2EDTA tubes following their own protocols. For TCRbeta analysis, collaborators shipped samples in one of three forms: frozen whole blood, isolated PBMCs, or DNA extracted from either of those sample types. The rearranged chain carries TRBV6-4 and TRBJ1-2, and TRBD1 aligns with 9 junction nucleotides. The receptor's source is a human donor with COVID-19, enrolled during active disease. The donor label of this sample is uncertain. The sequenced material came from peripheral blood. The DNA sequence is given as TGTGCCAGCAGTGAAGGGACAGGGAATGGCTACACCTTC. It translates to CASSEGTGNGYTF.